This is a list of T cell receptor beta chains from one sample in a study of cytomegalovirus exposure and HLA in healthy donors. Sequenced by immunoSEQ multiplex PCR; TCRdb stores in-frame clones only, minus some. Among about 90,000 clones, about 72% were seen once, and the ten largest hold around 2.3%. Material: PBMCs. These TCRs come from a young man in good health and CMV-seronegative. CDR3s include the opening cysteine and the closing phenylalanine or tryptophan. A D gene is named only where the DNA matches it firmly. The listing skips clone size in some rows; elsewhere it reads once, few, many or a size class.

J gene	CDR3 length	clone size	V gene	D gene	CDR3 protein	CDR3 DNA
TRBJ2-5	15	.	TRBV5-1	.	CASSLAPEGRETQYF	TGCGCCAGCAGCTTGGCACCGGAGGGGCGAGAGACCCAGTACTTC
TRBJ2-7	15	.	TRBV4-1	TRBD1	CASSQTGQGRYEQYF	TGCGCCAGCAGCCAGACTGGACAGGGGAGGTACGAGCAGTACTTC
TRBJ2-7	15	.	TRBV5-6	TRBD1	CASGELGQGVYEQYF	TGTGCCAGCGGCGAATTGGGACAGGGTGTTTACGAGCAGTACTTC
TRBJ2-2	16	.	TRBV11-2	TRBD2	CASSLAAGGFTGELFF	TGTGCCAGCAGCTTAGCGGCGGGAGGCTTCACCGGGGAGCTGTTTTTT
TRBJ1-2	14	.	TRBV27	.	CASSLMSSNYGYTF	TGTGCCAGCAGTTTAATGTCATCTAACTATGGCTACACCTTC
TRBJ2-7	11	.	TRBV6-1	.	CASNRREEQYF	TGTGCCAGCAACAGAAGGGAGGAGCAGTACTTC
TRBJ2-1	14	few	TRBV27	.	CASSLRDRYNEQFF	TGTGCCAGCAGTTTGCGGGACAGATACAATGAGCAGTTCTTC
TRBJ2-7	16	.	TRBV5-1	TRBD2	CASSPWTSGSSYEQYF	TGCGCCAGCAGCCCCTGGACTAGCGGGAGCTCCTACGAGCAGTACTTC
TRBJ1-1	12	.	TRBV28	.	CALDALNTEAFF	TGTGCACTTGATGCCTTGAACACTGAAGCTTTCTTT
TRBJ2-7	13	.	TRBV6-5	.	CASSYMRTYEQYF	TGTGCCAGCAGTTACATGAGAACCTACGAGCAGTACTTC
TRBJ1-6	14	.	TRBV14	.	CASSHLQFNSPLHF	TGTGCCAGCAGCCACTTACAGTTTAATTCACCCCTCCACTTT
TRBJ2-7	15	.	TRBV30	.	CAWSAPRIYTYEQYF	TGTGCCTGGAGTGCCCCCAGAATTTATACCTACGAGCAGTACTTC
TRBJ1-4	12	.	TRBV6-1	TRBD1	CASTTGDEKLFF	TGTGCCAGCACTACAGGGGATGAAAAACTGTTTTTT
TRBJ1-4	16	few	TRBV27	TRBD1	CASSLSGQATNEKLFF	TGTGCCAGCAGTTTATCCGGACAGGCAACTAATGAAAAACTGTTTTTT
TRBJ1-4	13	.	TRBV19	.	CASRGRVDEKLFF	TGTGCCAGTAGGGGGAGGGTGGACGAAAAACTGTTTTTT
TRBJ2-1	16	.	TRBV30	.	CAWSVFLGQHYNEQFF	TGTGCCTGGAGTGTTTTTCTCGGACAGCACTACAATGAGCAGTTCTTC
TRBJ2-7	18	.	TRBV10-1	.	CASSESLRETPQLYEQYF	TGCGCCAGCAGTGAAAGTTTGCGCGAGACACCTCAACTCTACGAGCAGTACTTC
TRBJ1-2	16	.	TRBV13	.	CASSPHSPQGGYGYTF	TGTGCCAGCAGCCCTCACTCCCCACAGGGCGGTTATGGCTACACCTTC
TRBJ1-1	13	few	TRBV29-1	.	CSVGSLSNTEAFF	TGCAGCGTTGGGTCTTTGAGTAACACTGAAGCTTTCTTT
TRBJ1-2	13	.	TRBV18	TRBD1	CASSPQGAYGYTF	TGTGCCAGCTCACCACAGGGGGCCTATGGCTACACCTTC
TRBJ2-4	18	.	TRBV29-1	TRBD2	CSVVGVRTSGGAGNIQYF	TGCAGCGTTGTCGGCGTTCGGACTAGCGGGGGGGCAGGAAACATTCAGTACTTC
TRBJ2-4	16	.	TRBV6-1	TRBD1	CASSEVGTGAKNIQYF	TGTGCCAGCAGTGAAGTCGGGACAGGCGCTAAAAACATTCAGTACTTC
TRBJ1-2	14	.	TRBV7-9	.	CASSLGGSNYGYTF	TGTGCCAGCAGCCTAGGAGGGTCTAACTATGGCTACACCTTC
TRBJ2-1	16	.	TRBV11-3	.	CASSLGGRVQYNEQFF	TGTGCCAGCAGCTTAGGCGGCAGGGTGCAATACAATGAGCAGTTCTTC
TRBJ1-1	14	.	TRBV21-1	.	CASSRVAYYTEAFF	TGTGCCAGCAGCAGAGTCGCATACTACACTGAAGCTTTCTTT
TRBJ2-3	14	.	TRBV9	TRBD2	CASSPRTRGDTQYF	TGTGCCAGCAGCCCGAGGACTAGGGGAGATACGCAGTATTTT
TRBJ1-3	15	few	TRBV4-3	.	CASSPSWRAGNTIYF	TGCGCCAGCAGCCCATCCTGGAGGGCTGGAAACACCATATATTTT
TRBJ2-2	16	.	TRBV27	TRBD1	CASSPFRGTDTGELFF	TGTGCCAGCAGTCCCTTCAGGGGGACGGACACCGGGGAGCTGTTTTTT
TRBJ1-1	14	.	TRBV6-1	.	CASCSRDLNTEAFF	TGTGCCAGCTGCTCCAGGGATCTGAACACTGAAGCTTTCTTT
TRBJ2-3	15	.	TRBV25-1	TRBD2	CASSQTSGSTDTQYF	TGTGCCAGCAGTCAGACTAGCGGGAGCACAGATACGCAGTATTTT
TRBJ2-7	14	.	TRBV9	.	CASSVASQAYEQYF	TGTGCCAGCAGCGTAGCTAGCCAGGCCTACGAGCAGTACTTC
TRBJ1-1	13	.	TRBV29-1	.	CSAGRGVDTEAFF	TGCAGCGCCGGGCGGGGTGTGGACACTGAAGCTTTCTTT
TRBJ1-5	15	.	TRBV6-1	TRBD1	CASSELGQASQPQHF	TGTGCCAGCAGTGAGCTGGGACAGGCAAGTCAGCCCCAGCATTTT
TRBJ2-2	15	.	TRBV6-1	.	CASSKEAPNTGELFF	TGTGCCAGCAGTAAGGAAGCGCCTAACACCGGGGAGCTGTTTTTT
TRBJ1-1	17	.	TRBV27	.	CASSLSRVEGTDTEAFF	TGTGCCAGCAGTTTATCTCGAGTGGAGGGGACGGACACTGAAGCTTTCTTT
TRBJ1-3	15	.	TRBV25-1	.	CASSATGSAGNTIYF	TGTGCCAGCAGCGCCACAGGGTCGGCTGGAAACACCATATATTTT
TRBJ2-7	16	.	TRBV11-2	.	CASSGRGGASPYEQYF	TGTGCCAGCAGCGGACGCGGGGGCGCTTCCCCCTACGAGCAGTACTTC
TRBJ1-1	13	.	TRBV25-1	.	CASRLGANTEAFF	TGTGCCAGCAGGCTGGGGGCGAACACTGAAGCTTTCTTT
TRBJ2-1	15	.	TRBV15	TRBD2	CATSREAGIYNEQFF	TGTGCCACCAGCAGAGAAGCGGGAATCTACAATGAGCAGTTCTTC
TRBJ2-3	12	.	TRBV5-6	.	CASSLPADTQYF	TGTGCCAGCAGCTTACCGGCAGATACGCAGTATTTT
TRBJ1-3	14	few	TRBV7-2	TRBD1	CASSTRQGGNTIYF	TGTGCCAGCAGCACCAGACAGGGTGGAAACACCATATATTTT
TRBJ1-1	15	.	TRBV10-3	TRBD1	CAISRTGTMNTEAFF	TGTGCCATCAGTAGGACAGGGACGATGAACACTGAAGCTTTCTTT
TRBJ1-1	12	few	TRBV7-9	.	CASSLGRTEAFF	TGTGCCAGCAGCTTAGGGAGGACTGAAGCTTTCTTT
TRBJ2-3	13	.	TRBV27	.	CASSLKGVDTQYF	TGTGCCAGCAGTTTAAAGGGGGTAGATACGCAGTATTTT
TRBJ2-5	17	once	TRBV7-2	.	CASSLEPFGGTQETQYF	TGTGCCAGCAGCTTAGAGCCTTTCGGAGGGACCCAAGAGACCCAGTACTTC
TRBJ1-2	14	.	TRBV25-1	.	CASSEDPGAYGYTF	TGTGCCAGCAGTGAAGATCCAGGGGCCTATGGCTACACCTTC
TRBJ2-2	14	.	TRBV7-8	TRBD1	CASSQETGAGELFF	TGTGCCAGCAGCCAAGAGACAGGGGCAGGGGAGCTGTTTTTT
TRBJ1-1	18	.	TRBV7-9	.	CASSLALRGGDSNTEAFF	TGTGCCAGCAGCTTAGCGTTGAGGGGAGGGGATTCGAACACTGAAGCTTTCTTT
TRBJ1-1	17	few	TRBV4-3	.	CASSQDPGLAGFTEAFF	TGCGCCAGCAGCCAAGACCCCGGCTTAGCGGGATTCACTGAAGCTTTCTTT
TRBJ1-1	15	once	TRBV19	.	CASSKFPGGGAEAFF	TGTGCCAGTAGCAAATTTCCTGGGGGAGGGGCTGAAGCTTTCTTT
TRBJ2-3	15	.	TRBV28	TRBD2	CASSVTSGSTDTQYF	TGTGCCAGCAGTGTGACTAGCGGTAGCACAGATACGCAGTATTTT